These 16 T cell receptor beta chains originate from one sample sequenced in a study of monozygotic twins with inflammatory bowel disease (dated by TCRdb to the late 2010s). Libraries came from 5' RACE. The reads were generated on an Illumina HiSeq 2500. Once TCRdb had reprocessed the reads, it stored one entry per CDR3 protein sequence and supplied no DNA. The record for this sample contains 400,000 to 500,000 distinct CDR3 sequences. The ten largest clonotypes hold 2.4% of the sample. The specimen sequenced was blood. The receptors shown here come from a human donor with ulcerative colitis or Crohn's disease, or a healthy co-twin of an affected twin (not recorded which).

V and J are TRBV12-3 or TRBV12-4 and TRBJ2-3; the TRBD1 assignment by TCRdb is unverifiable without DNA. This CDR3 comprises 17 residues. This CDR3 is CASSLAPRGRGIGTQYF.

The rearrangement uses TRBV5-6 and TRBJ2-7; TCRdb reports TRBD1, a call that lacks DNA to check it against. Germline V gives CDR1 SGHDT, CDR2 YYEEEE. The CDR3 is 15 amino acids. The CDR3 spells CASSLADRDAYEQYF. The variable domain in full, completed from reference TRBV5-6 and TRBJ2-7, reads DAGVTQSPTHLIKTRGQQVTLRCSPKSGHDTVSWYQQALGQGPQFIFQYYEEEERQRGNFPDRFSGHQFPNYSSELNVNALLLGDSALYLCASSLADRDAYEQYFGPGTRLTVT.

The chain combines TRBV5-5 with TRBJ1-4; absent DNA, TCRdb's TRBD1 call cannot be checked. Germline V gene data show CDR1 as SGHKS and CDR2 as YYEKEE (reference sequence). The length of the CDR3 is 16 residues. CDR3 sequence: CASSLVDRATNEKLFF.

CDR3 amino acids: CASSFIGSLGGYNEQFF. The rearrangement links TRBV7-2 to TRBJ2-1; TCRdb returns TRBD2, unconfirmable since there is no DNA. Germline-derived CDR1 and CDR2 are SGHTA and FQGNSA. The CDR3 spans 17 residues.

This chain joins TRBV7-2 and TRBJ1-3. CDR1 is SGHTA and CDR2 is FQGNSA in the germline V gene. The CDR3 has 16 amino acids. CDR3 in amino acids: CASSLGLQSSGNTIYF.

The V call is TRBV11-2, the J call TRBJ2-5; lacking DNA, the TRBD1 call made by TCRdb goes unchecked. The CDR3 sequence is 15 residues long. CDR1 and CDR2 (germline): SGHAT, FQNNGV. The CDR3 loop reads CASSLEWTGQETQYF.

The gene calls are TRBV24-1 and TRBJ2-1; absent DNA, TCRdb's TRBD1 call cannot be checked. The germline CDR1 and CDR2 sequences are KGHDR and SFDVKD. The CDR3 consists of 12 residues. The CDR3 sequence: CATSDLYRGFFF.

The CDR3 here is CASSYYRQPPGEKLFF. This rearrangement joins TRBV6-5 to TRBJ1-4; lacking DNA, the TRBD1 call made by TCRdb goes unchecked. CDR1 and CDR2 (germline): MNHEY, SVGAGI. The CDR3 is made up of 16 amino acids.

The V gene is TRBV7-9, the J gene TRBJ2-1. The CDR3 covers 14 residues. CDR1 and CDR2 (germline): SEHNR, FQNEAQ (reference sequence). The CDR3 sequence: CASSPRDSRNEQFF.

The chain links TRBV27 to TRBJ2-1; TCRdb's assignment of TRBD2 cannot be checked, as there is no DNA. This CDR3 has 17 residues. Germline CDR1 reads MNHEY; CDR2 reads SMNVEV (reference sequence). CDR3 protein: CASSQGLAGGPYNEQFF.

The J gene is TRBJ2-2, the V gene TRBV5-1. CDR1 is SGHRS, CDR2 YFSETQ, per germline. The CDR3 runs 16 residues. The chain's CDR3 is CASSLLAATNTGELFF.

The chain recombines TRBV20-1 with TRBJ1-6; checking the TCRdb D call of TRBD1 is not possible without DNA. The germline gives CDR1 DFQATT, CDR2 SNEGSKA (reference sequence). This CDR3 is 11 amino acids long. CDR3 residues: CSANAGPGMHF.

CDR3: CASSLDGSNTEAFF. This chain uses TRBV7-2 with TRBJ1-1. The germline CDR1 and CDR2 sequences are SGHTA and FQGNSA. The CDR3 is made up of 14 amino acids. The whole variable domain, remainder taken from reference TRBV7-2 and TRBJ1-1, is GAGVSQSPSNKVTEKGKDVELRCDPISGHTALYWYRQSLGQGLEFLIYFQGNSAPDKSGLPSDRFSAERTGGSVSTLTIQRTQQEDSAVYLCASSLDGSNTEAFFGQGTRLTVV.

The chain combines TRBV4-1 with TRBJ2-5; TCRdb names TRBD1, which stays unverified in the absence of DNA. The germline V gene has CDR1 MGHRA and CDR2 YSYEKL. The CDR3 consists of 15 residues. CDR3 residues: CASSQRTGDQETQYF.

The chain employs TRBV5-1 and TRBJ2-3; TCRdb outputs TRBD2, but without DNA this stays unchecked. The CDR3 loop spans 14 amino acids. Germline values: CDR1 SGHRS, CDR2 YFSETQ. The CDR3 is CASGRGDNTDTQYF.

This chain joins TRBV20-1 and TRBJ2-3; the D call from TCRdb, TRBD2, cannot be confirmed without DNA. The CDR3 spans 14 residues. Germline V gene data show CDR1 as DFQATT and CDR2 as SNEGSKA (reference sequence). CDR3 in amino acids: CSARLAGATDTQYF.